The T cell receptor beta chain under discussion was sequenced for a study of identical twins. This clonotype was counted only a few times. The CDR3 totals 12 residues. The V end lost 5 bases, the J end lost 2 bases, and 9 bases lay between the germline ends. Germline V CDR1 and CDR2: DFQATT, SNEGSKA (reference sequence). TCRdb called the 5' RACE reads again in MiXCR, with one record for every CDR3 protein. The table records about 1.7 million distinct CDR3 sequences, less than 40% of them present only once. Sequencing input: cord blood. This receptor was obtained from a newborn girl in good health. V gene TRBV20-1 combines with J gene TRBJ1-2, with D possibly being TRBD1 (6 bases). The CDR3 coding sequence is TGCAGTGCTCCCGACAGGAACTATGGCTACACCTTC. Protein: CSAPDRNYGYTF.